The 20 T cell receptor beta chains below all came from one sample that was sequenced in a study of type 1 regulatory T cells (dated by TCRdb to about 2021). No antigen has been assigned to these receptors. The listed sequencing device is Illumina MiSeq. Using fastp at Q25 and MiXCR, TCRdb reprocessed the public reads and kept productive beta chains. One record per CDR3 amino acid sequence lists the most common genes and DNA. The sample data list about 42,000 distinct CDR3 sequences, and 9% to 15% of these were observed just once. Around 7.5% of the sample lies in the top ten. Sequences were obtained from cultured non-Tr1 T cells, either the whole culture or a sorted T cell fraction (not recorded which). Explained via the paper, the cell subset or site label denotes: non-Tr1 population from the T-allo10 product. The receptors come from a human donor in good health.

This clonotype was detected many times. The chain couples TRBV12-3 or TRBV12-4 to TRBJ1-1; D perhaps matches TRBD1 (5 bases). V was clipped by 7 bases and J by 4 bases, with 10 bases between them. This CDR3 spans 12 amino acids. The CDR3: CASNSRGTEAFF. The CDR3 nucleotides are TGTGCCAGCAATAGTAGGGGCACTGAAGCTTTCTTT.

This clonotype has just a few counts. This chain joins TRBV20-1 and TRBJ2-1; D not resolved. V was cut by 4 bases and J by 10 bases, with 14 bases left in between. CDR3 length: 12 residues. Germline V lookup: CDR1 DFQATT, CDR2 SNEGSKA (reference sequence). For the CDR3, the DNA is TGCAGTGCTACCCCCCGTGACCAGGAGCAGTTCTTC. This sequence encodes CSATPRDQEQFF.

This clonotype counts as medium-sized (0.01 to 0.1%). The rearrangement joins TRBV12-3 or TRBV12-4 to TRBJ2-3; TRBD1 matches 10 bases. V shed 5 bases, J shed 4 bases, and the junction held 3 bases outside the gene matches. CDR3 length: 14 residues. CDR3 bases: TGTGCCAGCAGTCCCGGGACAGGGGCAGATACGCAGTATTTT. Protein product: CASSPGTGADTQYF.

Comment on this clonotype: A junction end diverges from the germline sequence, so it may reflect a read error. The chain couples TRBV12-3 or TRBV12-4 to TRBJ2-4, with TRBD2 identical over 11 bases. This CDR3 is 12 amino acids long. The CDR3 loop is CASSPLAGGSVF. DNA of the CDR3: TGTGCCAGCAGCCCGCTAGCGGGAGGTTCAGTCTTC.

This clonotype was observed a few times. The chain has TRBV5-1 and TRBJ2-5; 7 bases map to TRBD1. Trimming took 4 bases from V and 5 from J; bases not matched to a gene: 5. There are 13 residues in the CDR3. The germline gives CDR1 SGHRS, CDR2 YFSETQ. CDR3 loop: CASSQPGQETQYF. As DNA, the CDR3 is TGCGCCAGCAGCCAGCCGGGACAGGAGACCCAGTACTTC.

This clonotype has only a few counts. The V call is TRBV7-2, the J call TRBJ2-5; either TRBD1 or TRBD2 may fit D (6 bases each). V was cut by 7 bases and J by 4 bases, with 19 bases left in between. This CDR3 spans 15 amino acids. Germline V CDR1 and CDR2: SGHTA, FQGNSA. In DNA, the CDR3 is TGTGCCAGCACCAAAAATAGCGGAGGGGGAGAGACCCAGTACTTC. Translating gives CASTKNSGGGETQYF.

This clonotype was seen a handful of times. CDR3 sequence reads: CASRPGLAGVAQYF. Written as DNA, the CDR3 is TGTGCCAGCAGACCGGGACTAGCGGGAGTTGCGCAGTATTTT. This chain connects TRBV2 to TRBJ2-3, with 14 bases lining up with TRBD2. The CDR3 runs to 14 residues. Germline loops: CDR1 SNHLY, CDR2 FYNNEI. The V and J ends lost 6 bases and 10 bases, in that order; junction bases with no gene match: 6.

This clonotype was observed many times. This rearrangement joins TRBV30 to TRBJ1-1; D perhaps matches TRBD1 (6 bases). Germline CDR1 reads GTSNPN; CDR2 reads SVGIG (reference sequence). The length of the CDR3 is 13 residues. Trimming stripped 1 base from V and 3 bases from J, with 9 bases between. The CDR3 region is CAWSEDSYTEAFF. DNA for the CDR3: TGTGCCTGGAGTGAGGACAGCTACACTGAAGCTTTCTTT.

V and J are TRBV12-3 or TRBV12-4 and TRBJ1-6; D is unresolved. Trimming pared 3 bases from V and 7 bases from J, leaving 7 bases between. The CDR3 loop spans 13 amino acids. The CDR3 loop reads CASSFSRNSPLHF. The CDR3 DNA sequence: TGTGCCAGCAGTTTCTCGCGGAATTCACCCCTCCACTTT.

This clonotype was recorded at least ten times. The chain's CDR3 is CASSSPGQGIAQYF. CDR3 sequence (DNA): TGTGCCAGCAGCTCGCCGGGACAGGGGATAGCCCAGTACTTC. The rearrangement joins TRBV7-2 to TRBJ2-5, with 10 bases identical to TRBD1. The length of the CDR3 is 14 residues. CDR1 and CDR2 (germline): SGHTA, FQGNSA. Trimming at V came to 4 bases and at J to 9 bases, leaving 8 bases not matched to a gene. The whole variable domain, filled in from reference TRBV7-2 and TRBJ2-5, reads GAGVSQSPSNKVTEKGKDVELRCDPISGHTALYWYRQSLGQGLEFLIYFQGNSAPDKSGLPSDRFSAERTGGSVSTLTIQRTQQEDSAVYLCASSSPGQGIAQYFGPGTRLLVL.

This clonotype turned up a few times. The V call is TRBV6-6, the J call TRBJ2-3, with TRBD2 matching 7 bases. Germline assignment: CDR1 MNHNY and CDR2 SVGAGI (reference sequence). The CDR3 loop spans 12 amino acids. V gave up 8 bases and J gave up 3 bases; unmatched junction bases: 2. CDR3 nucleotide sequence: TGTGCCAGCCAAGCGGGGACAGATACGCAGTATTTT. Encoded protein: CASQAGTDTQYF.

At least ten counts were recorded for this clonotype. The chain carries TRBV5-4 and TRBJ2-2; D gene unclear. Trimming removed 0 bases at V and 1 base at J, with 7 bases between. The CDR3 runs to 15 residues. Per germline, CDR1 SGHNT and CDR2 YYREEE (reference sequence). CDR3 in amino acids: CASSLGAGNTGELFF. The CDR3 DNA reads TGTGCCAGCAGCTTGGGTGCAGGGAACACCGGGGAGCTGTTTTTT.

The chain combines TRBV10-3 with TRBJ2-7; D gene unclear. Between the trimmed V and J ends, which lost 3 bases and 6 bases, there was a span of 9 bases. CDR1 and CDR2 (germline): ENHRY, SYGVKD. CDR3 length: 12 residues. CDR3 protein: CAISDSRSEQYF. The CDR3 DNA follows: TGTGCCATCAGTGACAGTAGATCCGAGCAGTACTTC.

The chain carries TRBV6-5 and TRBJ1-1, with TRBD1 as a possible D gene (6 bases). V lost 2 bases, J lost 2 bases, and 15 bases lay in between. The CDR3 length is 16 residues. CDR1 is MNHEY and CDR2 is SVGAGI in the germline V gene. CDR3 region: CASSYSTWTANTEAFF. DNA for the CDR3: TGTGCCAGCAGTTACAGCACCTGGACAGCTAACACTGAAGCTTTCTTT.

Relative to its sample, this clonotype is medium-sized (0.01 to 0.1%). The chain combines TRBV20-1 with TRBJ1-3; D is undetermined. Germline V gives CDR1 DFQATT, CDR2 SNEGSKA (reference sequence). V was clipped by 1 base and J by 1 base, with 8 bases between them. The CDR3 covers 14 residues. The CDR3 DNA reads TGCAGTGCTAGAGTAGCGGGATCTGGAAACACCATATATTTT. Protein: CSARVAGSGNTIYF.

There are a few counts of this clonotype. The gene calls are TRBV20-1 and TRBJ1-5; D is perhaps TRBD1 (6 bases). Trimming stripped 6 bases from V and 7 bases from J, with 13 bases between. CDR1 is DFQATT, CDR2 SNEGSKA, per germline (reference sequence). The length of the CDR3 is 12 residues. The CDR3 loop reads CSANQGNQPQHF. The CDR3 DNA sequence: TGCAGTGCGAACCAGGGGAACCAGCCCCAGCATTTT.

This clonotype was picked up many times. V is TRBV20-1 and J is TRBJ1-2; no definite D call. The CDR3 has 11 residues. CDR1 and CDR2 (germline): DFQATT, SNEGSKA (reference sequence). The V end lost 1 base, the J end lost 3 bases, and 3 bases lay between the germline ends. CDR3 residues: CSARVYYGYTF. CDR3 coding DNA: TGCAGTGCTAGAGTCTACTATGGCTACACCTTC.

This clonotype was picked up many times. In nucleotides, the CDR3 is TGTGCCAGCAGTTCCCGGACTAGCGGGAGTTTCTACAATGAGCAGTTCTTC. It yields the protein CASSSRTSGSFYNEQFF. The chain links TRBV27 to TRBJ2-1; 13 bases line up with TRBD2. The germline V gene has CDR1 MNHEY and CDR2 SMNVEV (reference sequence). This CDR3 region has 17 residues. Trimming cost V 4 bases and J 3 bases; bases outside gene matches: 6.

This clonotype came up a few times. The V gene is TRBV30, the J gene TRBJ2-1, with D tentatively TRBD2 (5 bases). Per the germline V gene, CDR1 is GTSNPN and CDR2 is SVGIG (reference sequence). The CDR3 contains 12 residues. Trimming took off 3 bases at V and 8 bases at J, with 11 bases between the two ends. CDR3 sequence: CAWSRRTDEQFF. The CDR3 coding sequence is TGTGCCTGGAGCCGTAGGACTGATGAGCAGTTCTTC. Looking up the rest from reference TRBV30 and TRBJ2-1 gives the full variable domain: SQTIHQWPATLVQPVGSPLSLECTVEGTSNPNLYWYRQAAGRGLQLLFYSVGIGQISSEVPQNLSASRPQDRQFILSSKKLLLSDSGFYLCAWSRRTDEQFFGPGTRLTVL.

This clonotype was detected ten times or more. The chain uses TRBV6-5 and TRBJ1-1; TRBD1 matches at 7 bases. The germline CDR1 and CDR2 sequences are MNHEY and SVGAGI. The CDR3 has 12 residues. V lost 6 bases and J lost 11; bases outside the gene matches: 9. The CDR3 here is CASSRRQGSAFF. The CDR3 DNA sequence: TGTGCCAGCAGCCGCAGACAGGGCTCGGCTTTCTTT.